This T cell receptor (beta chain) originates from a study of T cell changes during pregnancy in multiple sclerosis. The table came from immunoSEQ multiplex PCR; TCRdb's copy has only in-frame clones and leaves some out. The sample has around 74,000 clones, about 88% seen once; the top ten hold about 3.5%. This CDR3 spans 14 amino acids. The V and J ends lost 6 bases and 8 bases, in that order; junction bases with no gene match: 5. The V gene's germline CDR1 is SNHLY and CDR2 FYNNEI. The receptor was isolated from a female donor with multiple sclerosis, enrolled in a pregnancy study. The specimen comprised peripheral blood, sampled before pregnancy. The chain uses TRBV2 and TRBJ1-6; TRBD1 matches at 9 bases. CDR3 region: CASRRDREYSPLHF. CDR3 coding DNA: TGTGCCAGCAGACGGGACAGGGAGTATTCACCCCTCCACTTT.